Below, 29 T cell receptor beta chains from the same sample are listed, as sequenced in a study of T cells in localized non-small cell lung cancer. Generated by immunoSEQ multiplex PCR, the TCRdb table keeps only in-frame clones and is missing some. The sample lists 2,000 or so clones, roughly a fifth occurring once. The material sequenced was normal lung tissue next to the tumor, taken before any cancer treatment. These receptors all come from a man aged 35 to 69 with stage II lung adenocarcinoma.

The chain joins TRBV10-2 to TRBJ2-1; 11 bases line up with TRBD2. This CDR3 spans 14 amino acids. J was trimmed by 7 bases and V by 8 bases; bases with no gene match: 7. Germline V lookup: CDR1 WSHSY, CDR2 SAAADI. The CDR3 sequence is CASGWVAGGNEQFF. The DNA for the CDR3 is TGCGCCAGCGGATGGGTAGCGGGGGGGAATGAGCAGTTCTTC.

The gene calls are TRBV11-3 and TRBJ2-3; TRBD1 might be the D (6 bases). Germline CDR1 is SGHNT and CDR2 is YENEEA. Between the trimmed V and J ends, which lost 4 bases and 3 bases, there was a span of 14 bases. The CDR3 extends over 15 amino acids. CDR3 protein: CASSSIRGRTDTQYF. DNA for the CDR3: TGTGCCAGCAGCTCCATCAGGGGAAGGACAGATACGCAGTATTTT.

This clone occurred a few times. The rearrangement uses TRBV2 and TRBJ2-7; the match to TRBD1 covers 7 bases. Unmatched junction bases numbered 16, after V lost 2 bases and J lost 3 bases. The CDR3 runs 18 residues. The germline V gene has CDR1 SNHLY and CDR2 FYNNEI. CDR3 residues: CASSERRTSGQIFYEQYF. CDR3 bases: TGTGCCAGCAGTGAAAGGAGAACCTCGGGACAGATATTCTACGAGCAGTACTTC.

The chain employs TRBV11-3 and TRBJ2-3; no firm D call. Looked up from germline, CDR1 is SGHNT and CDR2 is YENEEA. CDR3 length: 16 residues. Trimming cost V 6 bases and J 2 bases, with 18 bases left between them. The CDR3 reads CASSSNGLGLTDTQYF. CDR3 coding DNA: TGTGCCAGCAGTTCCAACGGCCTGGGCCTCACAGATACGCAGTATTTT. The whole variable domain, remainder taken from reference TRBV11-3 and TRBJ2-3, is EAGVVQSPRYKIIEKKQPVAFWCNPISGHNTLYWYLQNLGQGPELLIRYENEEAVDDSQLPKDRFSAERLKGVDSTLKIQPAELGDSAVYLCASSSNGLGLTDTQYFGPGTRLTVL.

The V and J genes are TRBV11-3 and TRBJ2-5; D is undetermined. Between the trimmed V and J ends, which lost 3 bases and 4 bases, there was a span of 15 bases. The CDR3 runs to 15 residues. Germline CDR1 and CDR2: SGHNT and YENEEA. The CDR3 DNA reads TGTGCCAGCAGCTTGGCCGGTAGGGCAGCAGAGACCCAGTACTTC. Amino acids: CASSLAGRAAETQYF.

The table lists this clone with a few counts. CDR3 region: CASSLTGTTNEKLFF. Written as DNA, the CDR3 is TGTGCCAGCAGCCTTACAGGGACTACTAATGAAAAACTGTTTTTT. This sequence joins TRBV11-3 and TRBJ1-4, with D perhaps TRBD1 (6 bases). The CDR3 totals 15 residues. V lost 5 bases to trimming and J lost 2 bases, with 12 bases between them. The germline gives CDR1 SGHNT, CDR2 YENEEA.

This clone is classed as medium-sized. The chain carries TRBV9 and TRBJ1-2, with 8 bases that match TRBD1. The CDR3 is 15 residues long. Losses at the gene ends were 4 bases for V and 4 bases for J; bases not matched to a gene: 9. CDR1 and CDR2 from the germline V gene are SGDLS and YYNGEE. In nucleotides, the CDR3 is TGTGCCAGCAGCTCCAGACAGGGGCAGGGCTATGGCTACACCTTC. Protein product: CASSSRQGQGYGYTF. Together with reference TRBV9 and TRBJ1-2, the CDR3 gives the full variable domain: DSGVTQTPKHLITATGQRVTLRCSPRSGDLSVYWYQQSLDQGLQFLIQYYNGEERAKGNILERFSAQQFPDLHSELNLSSLELGDSALYFCASSSRQGQGYGYTFGSGTRLTVV.

The chain has TRBV6-8 and TRBJ2-5; D gene ambiguous. This CDR3 has 13 amino acids. Trimming removed 7 bases from V and 2 bases from J, with 11 bases in between. Germline V gene lookup returns CDR1 MNHGY and CDR2 SAAAGT. CDR3 amino acids: CASTSRPQETQYF. CDR3 nucleotides: TGTGCCAGCACTTCCCGTCCGCAAGAGACCCAGTACTTC.

This clone was seen a handful of times. X is used for the amino acid whose nucleotide is unread or ambiguous. The chain employs TRBV6-8 and TRBJ2-3; D may be TRBD1 or TRBD2 (6 bases each). V was pared by 11 bases and J by 2 bases, with 23 bases between. The CDR3 length is 16 residues. Germline CDR1 MNHGY, CDR2 SAAAGT. The CDR3: CAXTSAGGPHTDTQYF. CDR3 sequence (DNA): TGTGCCRGCACCTCAGCCGGGGGCCCTCACACAGATACGCAGTATTTT.

V is TRBV14 and J is TRBJ2-7, with a tentative D call TRBD1 (5 bases). Germline V gives CDR1 SGHDN, CDR2 FVKESK. CDR3 length: 15 amino acids. V was trimmed by 0 bases and J by 5 bases, leaving 14 bases between them. Written as DNA, the CDR3 is TGTGCCAGCAGCCAAGATTACCCAGGGCGACACGAGCAGTACTTC. Its protein is CASSQDYPGRHEQYF.

This rearrangement joins TRBV29-1 to TRBJ1-2; D might be TRBD1 (6 bases). Germline lookup yields CDR1 SQVTM and CDR2 ANQGSEA. V lost 4 bases, J lost 4 bases, and 22 bases lay in between. The CDR3 is 16 amino acids. The CDR3 spells CSVVLADSPRGYGYTF. The CDR3 bases are TGCAGCGTTGTGTTGGCGGACAGCCCCCGGGGCTATGGCTACACCTTC.

The chain uses TRBV19 and TRBJ2-2; no definite D call. CDR1 and CDR2 from the germline V gene are LNHDA and SQIVND (reference sequence). The CDR3 consists of 16 residues. V was cut by 2 bases and J by 2 bases, with 12 bases left in between. CDR3 protein: CASSITHGGNTGELFF. For the CDR3, the DNA is TGTGCCAGTAGTATAACCCATGGTGGAAACACCGGGGAGCTGTTTTTT.

This clone showed up just a few times. The gene calls are TRBV7-5 and TRBJ2-2; the D call of TRBD1 is as the table states it, not checked on the DNA. TRBV7-5 corresponds to a pseudogene. This CDR3 region has 17 residues. The CDR3 DNA follows: TGTGCCAGCAGCTTAATGCAGGTCGCCTTGAACACCGGGGAGCTGTTTTTT. Protein sequence: CASSLMQVALNTGELFF.

The sample holds a few counts of this clone. The chain carries TRBV6-1 and TRBJ2-5; 14 positions agree with TRBD2. V was clipped by 1 base and J by 5 bases; unmatched bases: 9. The germline V gene has CDR1 MNHNS and CDR2 SASEGT. The CDR3 has 18 residues. The CDR3 nucleotides are TGTGCCAGCAGTGAAGACCCACGACTAGCGGGGGGGCGGGAGACCCAGTACTTC. Translation gives CASSEDPRLAGGRETQYF.

The table lists this clone with a few counts. This chain links TRBV28 with TRBJ2-2, with 7 bases lining up with TRBD1. CDR1 and CDR2 (germline): MDHEN, SYDVKM. V trimming: 5 bases; J trimming: 1 base; junction bases outside the gene matches: 4. The CDR3 consists of 15 residues. This CDR3 is CASSRRQGNTGELFF. For the CDR3, the DNA is TGTGCCAGCAGTCGCCGACAGGGGAACACCGGGGAGCTGTTTTTT.

The sample holds a few counts of this clone. This chain uses TRBV7-6 with TRBJ1-2, with TRBD1 identical over 8 bases. The germline gives CDR1 SGHVS, CDR2 FNYEAQ. The junction had 6 bases not matched to a gene; V was cut back by 1 base and J by 5 bases. CDR3 length equals 15 residues. The CDR3 is CASSLGPGGEYGYTF. In DNA form, the CDR3 reads TGTGCCAGCAGCTTAGGTCCAGGGGGCGAGTATGGCTACACCTTC.

This clone is medium-sized (0.01 to 0.1%). V gene TRBV6-8 combines with J gene TRBJ2-1, with D possibly matching TRBD1 (6 bases). V dropped 5 bases and J dropped 7 bases, with 15 bases sitting between them. Germline CDR1 and CDR2: MNHGY and SAAAGT. The CDR3 is 14 residues long. The CDR3 loop reads CASSQIATGNEQFF. Here the CDR3 DNA reads TGTGCCAGCAGTCAAATTGCCACAGGGAATGAGCAGTTCTTC.

The rearrangement joins TRBV14 to TRBJ1-1; D is perhaps TRBD1 (5 bases). The CDR3 is 17 amino acids. From germline, CDR1 is SGHDN and CDR2 FVKESK. Between the trimmed V and J ends, which lost 1 base and 3 bases, there was a span of 18 bases. In nucleotides, the CDR3 is TGTGCCAGCAGCCAAGTCGGGGGAAACCGGTGGGACACTGAAGCTTTCTTT. Amino acid sequence: CASSQVGGNRWDTEAFF.

The rearrangement joins TRBV19 to TRBJ1-1; tentatively, D is TRBD1 (6 bases). The V and J ends lost 3 bases and 4 bases respectively, with 18 bases between them. This CDR3 is built from 16 residues. Germline values: CDR1 LNHDA, CDR2 SQIVND (reference sequence). The CDR3 reads CASSMGQGRPATEAFF. CDR3 DNA sequence: TGTGCCAGTAGTATGGGTCAGGGGAGGCCGGCCACTGAAGCTTTCTTT.

This clone was detected a few times. The rearrangement links TRBV9 to TRBJ1-5, with 12 bases lining up with TRBD1. The V segment lost 7 bases and the J segment 6 bases; nucleotides outside the gene matches: 8. Germline V gene lookup returns CDR1 SGDLS and CDR2 YYNGEE. This CDR3 has 15 residues. The CDR3 sequence: CASHPGQGAGQPQHF. The CDR3, as DNA: TGTGCCAGCCATCCGGGACAGGGGGCTGGTCAGCCCCAGCATTTT.

This chain links TRBV5-1 with TRBJ2-2; possible D gene TRBD1, 5 bases. The CDR3 runs to 14 residues. V was cut by 0 bases and J by 5 bases, with 8 bases left in between. CDR1 and CDR2 (germline): SGHRS, YFSETQ. CDR3 nucleotide sequence: TGCGCCAGCAGCTTGGCTCAGGGTACCGGGGAGCTGTTTTTT. Encoded protein: CASSLAQGTGELFF.

CDR3 loop: CASSLLGRSGTEIGYGYTF. As DNA, the CDR3 is TGTGCCAGCAGCTTATTAGGTAGATCTGGGACGGAAATAGGGTATGGCTACACCTTC. V and J are TRBV11-3 and TRBJ1-2; TRBD1 might be the D (5 bases). V shed 2 bases and J shed 5 bases, with 27 bases lying between them. Germline-derived CDR1 and CDR2 are SGHNT and YENEEA. The CDR3 runs 19 residues.

This clone was observed a single time. The chain couples TRBV5-1 to TRBJ2-7; D remains unclear. Germline values: CDR1 SGHRS, CDR2 YFSETQ. This CDR3 has 14 residues. The ends were cut back, 5 bases at V and 0 bases at J, with 12 bases in the middle. CDR3 sequence (DNA): TGCGCCAGCAGTCTTTCCAGTGACTCCTACGAGCAGTACTTC. This translates into CASSLSSDSYEQYF.

The chain recombines TRBV29-1 with TRBJ1-2; D might be TRBD1 (5 bases). The CDR3 runs 15 residues. V was clipped by 0 bases and J by 2 bases, with 13 bases between them. CDR1 and CDR2 from the germline V gene are SQVTM and ANQGSEA. CDR3 loop: CSVEDWDRKNYGYTF. The CDR3 DNA reads as TGCAGCGTTGAAGATTGGGACCGGAAGAACTATGGCTACACCTTC. The whole variable domain, remainder taken from reference TRBV29-1 and TRBJ1-2, is SAVISQKPSRDICQRGTSLTIQCQVDSQVTMMFWYRQQPGQSLTLIATANQGSEATYESGFVIDKFPISRPNLTFSTLTVSNMSPEDSSIYLCSVEDWDRKNYGYTFGSGTRLTVV.

This clone was picked up a small number of times. The chain combines TRBV19 with TRBJ2-3; a weak D match, TRBD1 (5 bases). Germline assignment: CDR1 LNHDA and CDR2 SQIVND (reference sequence). CDR3 size: 14 residues. The V and J ends lost 2 bases and 3 bases respectively, with 9 bases between them. This chain's CDR3 is CASSITGTTDTQYF. CDR3 nucleotides: TGTGCCAGTAGTATAACAGGCACGACAGATACGCAGTATTTT. Drawing the rest from reference TRBV19 and TRBJ2-3, the complete variable domain is DGGITQSPKYLFRKEGQNVTLSCEQNLNHDAMYWYRQDPGQGLRLIYYSQIVNDFQKGDIAEGYSVSREKKESFPLTVTSAQKNPTAFYLCASSITGTTDTQYFGPGTRLTVL.

This chain links TRBV6-8 with TRBJ1-3, with D hard to call. CDR3 size: 15 residues. Trimming removed 5 bases from V and 4 bases from J, with 15 bases in between. Looked up from germline, CDR1 is MNHGY and CDR2 is SAAAGT. CDR3: CASSEAIAAGNTIYF. In DNA, the CDR3 is TGTGCCAGCAGTGAGGCTATAGCGGCGGGAAACACCATATATTTT.

The chain combines TRBV5-1 with TRBJ2-1; possibly TRBD1 for D (5 bases). The V end was cut by 0 bases, the J end by 2 bases, with 9 bases between. Germline assignment: CDR1 SGHRS and CDR2 YFSETQ. CDR3 length: 15 amino acids. CDR3 coding DNA: TGCGCCAGCAGCTTGGAGGGGAACCCCTACAATGAGCAGTTCTTC. Translation: CASSLEGNPYNEQFF.

This chain uses TRBV19 with TRBJ1-2; no reliable D call. CDR1 LNHDA and CDR2 SQIVND come from the germline V gene (reference sequence). Deletions cut 5 bases from V and 2 bases from J, with 9 bases between. This CDR3 is built from 13 residues. The CDR3 here is CASSADGNYGYTF. For the CDR3, the DNA is TGTGCCAGTAGTGCGGACGGGAACTATGGCTACACCTTC.

This clone was counted a few times. This chain links TRBV6-8 with TRBJ2-7; D might be TRBD1 (5 bases). The V gene lost 5 bases and the J gene lost 2 bases, with 13 bases spanning the gap. The CDR3 totals 14 residues. Germline V gene sequence: CDR1 MNHGY, CDR2 SAAAGT. CDR3 amino acids: CASSEQAGPYEQYV. DNA for the CDR3: TGTGCCAGCAGTGAGCAGGCAGGGCCCTACGAGCAGTACGTC.